Given below is one TCR beta chain in context. What it recognizes is unknown. This sample is part of a study of early T cells in non-severe SARS-CoV-2 infection. Overall study context: The study sequenced bulk RNA from unsorted whole blood, with chains unpaired.

Study findings and constraints: Using VDJdb, the matching emphasized anti-spike CD8 responses while missing private and CD4 specificities.

CDR1 and CDR2 from the germline V gene are MNHNS and SASEGT. This CDR3 comprises 15 residues. J lost 2 bases, V lost 4 bases, and 6 bases had no gene match. Individual cDNA molecules each received unique molecular identifiers attached to them. TCRdb called the 5' RACE reads again in MiXCR, with one record for every CDR3 protein. Among some 38,000 distinct CDR3 sequences listed, about 5.5% were seen once. The source was whole blood, collected at baseline. This TCR came from an adult who was a healthcare worker with PCR-confirmed SARS-CoV-2 infection or an uninfected control (not recorded which). The chain is built from TRBV6-1 and TRBJ1-1; 8 nucleotides match TRBD1. The CDR3 reads CASSVSGGLNTEAFF. The CDR3 DNA reads TGTGCCAGCAGTGTTTCAGGGGGCCTTAACACTGAAGCTTTCTTT.